This T cell receptor beta chain came from a study of molecular identifiers for immune sequencing clone quantification. Study-level background: In replicates, RNA taken from 20,000 or 100,000 naive CD8 cells was divided five ways, and four portions underwent sequencing.

With listed TCR primers and previously described methods, bulk TCR libraries were prepared. TCRdb recomputed calls from the PCR reads with MiXCR, one row per CDR3 protein. The sample yields hundreds of thousands of distinct CDR3 sequences, roughly 23% seen once. The CDR3 contains 11 residues. Germline lookup yields CDR1 MNHEY and CDR2 SMNVEV (reference sequence). V dropped 6 bases and J dropped 11 bases, with 11 bases sitting between them. The gene calls are TRBV27 and TRBJ2-1; D remains unclear. This TCR derives from a human donor in good health. Some libraries in this study had Jurkat cell RNA spiked in. Specimen: naive CD8+ T cells from blood, with Jurkat cell RNA spiked in. Subset described: FACS-sorted CD8+CD4-CCR7+CD45RA+ naive T cells. The CDR3: CASRLGPQQFF. DNA of the CDR3: TGTGCCAGCAGACTCGGACCTCAGCAGTTCTTC.